Detailed here is one TCR beta chain. Its antigen is not known. A junction end diverges from the germline sequence, so it may reflect a read error. Assay used: immunoSEQ multiplex PCR; TCRdb lists only in-frame clones, some missing. The sample includes hundreds of thousands of clones, about 98% of them seen just once. These data come from a study of shared clonotypes between healthy human individuals. Whole-study context: Each donor's CD4 naive and CD4 memory cells filled three plates apiece, CD8 naive two, and CD8 memory one.

It was CD45RO-negative cells, positively selected for CCR7, that made up naive CD8 cells, with terminally differentiated effector memory CD45RA+ cells excluded. The healthy adult donors were HIV-negative and reported no recent acute infections or vaccinations. Regarding the study as a whole: Sharing across four donors was highest in naive CD4 (around 5%) and lowest in memory CD8 (around 0.4%).

The receptor's source is a man aged 25 to 40 in good health. Source material: naive CD8+ T cells sorted from blood.

The CDR3 region has the DNA TGTGCTAGCAGCTTAGCAAGGACAGATGAAAAACTGTTTTTT. Its protein product is CASSLARTDEKLFF. This chain uses TRBV7-7 with TRBJ1-4; the D gene is possibly TRBD1 (6 bases). CDR1 SSHAT and CDR2 FNYEAQ come from the germline V gene (reference sequence). This CDR3 is built from 14 residues. Supplemented by reference TRBV7-7 and TRBJ1-4, the full variable domain reads GAGVSQSPRYKVTKRGQDVTLRCDPISSHATLYWYQQALGQGPEFLTYFNYEAQPDKSGLPSDRFSAERPEGSISTLTIQRTEQRDSAMYRCASSLARTDEKLFFGSGTQLSVL.